This T cell receptor beta chain was found in a study of blood T cells in healthy people across ages. Overall study results and limits: The recorded TCR beta diversity per million T cells decreased in a roughly linear manner with age. Leaving the PBMCs unsorted stopped any conclusive comparison of naive versus antigen-experienced cells. Diversity figures derived from one million T cells were judged to underestimate the true value.

CDR1 DFQATT and CDR2 SNEGSKA come from the germline V gene (reference sequence). CDR3 length: 15 amino acids. Deletions cut 5 bases from V and 1 base from J, with 14 bases between. With respect to this clonotype: No antigen is known for it.

A sample-barcoded 5' primer and a J-beta primer mix were used in a second PCR of roughly 7 to 12 cycles. From the 5' RACE reads, TCRdb called clonotypes with MiXCR, one entry per CDR3 protein. The sample holds about 970,000 distinct CDR3 sequences, 51% seen once. The sequencing sample was made of blood. The TCR comes from a woman in her sixties or seventies in good health. The chain recombines TRBV20-1 with TRBJ2-2, with D perhaps given as TRBD1 or TRBD2 (5 bases each). This chain's CDR3 is CSAGVSGQNTGELFF. The CDR3 nucleotides are TGCAGTGCTGGGGTGTCGGGGCAGAACACCGGGGAGCTGTTTTTT.